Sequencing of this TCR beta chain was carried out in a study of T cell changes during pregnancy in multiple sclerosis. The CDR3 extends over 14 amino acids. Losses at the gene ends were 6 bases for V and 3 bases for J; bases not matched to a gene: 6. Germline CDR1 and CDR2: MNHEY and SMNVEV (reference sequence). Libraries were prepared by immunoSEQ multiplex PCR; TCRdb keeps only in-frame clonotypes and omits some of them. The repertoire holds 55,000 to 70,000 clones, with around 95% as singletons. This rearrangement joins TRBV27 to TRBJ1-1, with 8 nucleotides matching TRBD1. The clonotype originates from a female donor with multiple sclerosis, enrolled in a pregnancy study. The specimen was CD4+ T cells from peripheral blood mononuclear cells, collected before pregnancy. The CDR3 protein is CASSRGLRDTEAFF. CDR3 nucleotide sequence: TGTGCCAGCAGCAGGGGGCTGCGGGACACTGAAGCTTTCTTT.